A single sample is the source of the 7 T cell receptor beta chains below, sequenced in a study of vaccination and CD4 T cells after COVID-19. Sequence data for DNA of cultured CD4+ T cells were generated by the Oncomine TCR Beta short-read assay. TCRdb fed the PCR reads into MiXCR, producing one record per CDR3 protein. The sample shows 6,000 to 9,000 distinct CDR3 sequences, approximately 24% of them seen only once. What these receptors recognize is not known. Treatment of the sample: approximately nine-day PBMC culture with coronavirus spike peptide pools or control peptides (ViraFEST assay). The material was CD4+ T cells from blood, cultured in vitro, obtained after SARS-CoV-2 vaccination. The receptors were gathered from a human donor who had recovered from COVID-19.

CDR3 sequence (DNA): TGTGCCAGCAGTTACTCGGGAGGGCTAAGCAATCAGCCCCAGCATTTT. Translated, it gives CASSYSGGLSNQPQHF. The chain joins TRBV6-2 or TRBV6-3 to TRBJ1-5; unclear D gene. Germline-derived CDR1 and CDR2 are MNHEY and SVGEGT. Trimming cost V 0 bases and J 1 base, with 10 bases left between them. The CDR3 length is 16 residues.

V gene TRBV5-6 combines with J gene TRBJ2-7; 10 bases align to TRBD1. The germline gives CDR1 SGHDT, CDR2 YYEEEE. V dropped 0 bases and J dropped 4; count of bases not matched to a gene: 4. This CDR3 is 15 amino acids long. The CDR3 protein is CASSLGQGAWYEQYF. The CDR3 DNA reads as TGTGCCAGCAGCTTGGGACAGGGGGCATGGTACGAGCAGTACTTC. The variable domain in full, with the rest retrieved from reference TRBV5-6 and TRBJ2-7, is DAGVTQSPTHLIKTRGQQVTLRCSPKSGHDTVSWYQQALGQGPQFIFQYYEEEERQRGNFPDRFSGHQFPNYSSELNVNALLLGDSALYLCASSLGQGAWYEQYFGPGTRLTVT.

A note on this clonotype: This sequence may be a read error, since a much larger clone differs from it by one base. The chain combines TRBV25-1 with TRBJ2-1; 8 bases agree with TRBD1. Germline V lookup: CDR1 MGHDK, CDR2 SYGVNS. The CDR3 runs to 18 residues. CDR3 in DNA: TGTGCCAACAGTGAAGTTGGACAGGGTTTGTTGTGGGGCAATGAGCAGTTCTTC. Translation gives CANSEVGQGLLWGNEQFF.

This clonotype turned up a few times. This sequence joins TRBV6-5 and TRBJ2-7, with TRBD1 matching 12 bases. The germline CDR1 and CDR2 sequences are MNHEY and SVGAGI. V dropped 2 bases and J dropped 4; count of bases not matched to a gene: 3. This CDR3 is 15 amino acids long. The DNA of the CDR3 is TGTGCCAGCAGTTACCGGGACAGGGGGCCGTACGAGCAGTACTTC. Its translation is CASSYRDRGPYEQYF.

This chain links TRBV7-2 with TRBJ1-6; no clear D gene. CDR3 size: 15 residues. Germline V lookup: CDR1 SGHTA, CDR2 FQGNSA. Between the trimmed V and J ends, which lost 1 base and 7 bases, there was a span of 11 bases. The CDR3 protein is CASSLGGKRNSPLHF. The DNA of the CDR3 is TGTGCCAGCAGCTTAGGAGGAAAAAGGAATTCACCCCTCCACTTT.

This clonotype is categorized as large. The rearrangement links TRBV28 to TRBJ1-2; the D gene is possibly TRBD1 (5 bases). The V end lost 3 bases, the J end lost 5 bases, and 19 bases lay between the germline ends. The CDR3 totals 16 residues. Looked up from germline, CDR1 is MDHEN and CDR2 is SYDVKM. The CDR3 region is CASSLPGGQGGYGYTF. The CDR3 region has the DNA TGTGCCAGCAGTTTGCCCGGAGGTCAGGGTGGTTATGGCTACACCTTC.

The sample holds a few counts of this clonotype. The chain has TRBV28 and TRBJ1-1; D gene uncertain. CDR3 length: 11 residues. V shed 6 bases and J shed 4 bases, with 6 bases lying between them. Germline assignment: CDR1 MDHEN and CDR2 SYDVKM. The CDR3 loop is CASRSTTEAFF. In DNA, the CDR3 is TGTGCCAGCAGGTCAACCACTGAAGCTTTCTTT.